This T cell receptor (beta chain) was captured by sequencing in a study of T cells in Graves' hyperthyroidism and ophthalmopathy. For ophthalmopathy patients, the Clinical Activity Score was at least 3 and the NOSPECS grade at least 4; duration was under 3 months. Isolation of PBMCs was performed on 8.5 to 10 ml fresh peripheral blood. Germline CDR1 reads SGHAT; CDR2 reads FQNNGV. Trimming cost V 5 bases and J 5 bases; bases outside gene matches: 11. This CDR3 spans 15 amino acids. This clonotype appeared many times. Template material for amplifying TCR beta CDR3 regions consisted of RNA transcripts. The study used the HTBI primer set for a first-round RT-PCR of the TCR CDR3. TCRdb reprocessed the multiplex PCR reads via MiXCR and lists one record per CDR3 protein. Altogether 500,000 to 800,000 distinct CDR3 sequences are present, approximately 14% being singletons, with the ten largest covering around 13%.

This chain uses TRBV11-2 with TRBJ1-2; TRBD1 matches 7 bases. The specimen was blood. This receptor was obtained from a woman between 50 and 59 years old with Graves' ophthalmopathy. The DNA for the CDR3 is TGTGCCAGCAGCCCAGGGGGGGCGCGTATTTATGGCTACACCTTC. It encodes CASSPGGARIYGYTF.